This TCR beta chain was observed in a study of T cell repertoires in cytomegalovirus infection. Study context: In the study, CMV epitopes included recently identified HLA-C-restricted and well-studied HLA-B-restricted ones. Carrying CMV and the relevant HLA type showed in public TCR beta signatures.

TCRdb re-called the reads with MiXCR, one entry per CDR3 protein. The table lists some 220,000 distinct CDR3 sequences, 35% to 45% of them singletons. The V end was cut by 3 bases, the J end by 7 bases, with 9 bases between. From germline, CDR1 is SQVTM and CDR2 ANQGSEA. CDR3 length equals 11 residues. This clonotype was counted a few times. Antigen specificity is unknown. The TCR originated in a human donor in good health (CMV status not recorded). Some clones in this sample may be carry-over from other donors' samples. The chain couples TRBV29-1 to TRBJ1-2; D gene ambiguous. Source: CD8+ T cells from cultured PBMCs, taken from culture after CMV antigen stimulation. The CDR3 is CSVDRHPGYTF. CDR3 coding DNA: TGCAGCGTTGATAGACACCCTGGCTACACCTTC.